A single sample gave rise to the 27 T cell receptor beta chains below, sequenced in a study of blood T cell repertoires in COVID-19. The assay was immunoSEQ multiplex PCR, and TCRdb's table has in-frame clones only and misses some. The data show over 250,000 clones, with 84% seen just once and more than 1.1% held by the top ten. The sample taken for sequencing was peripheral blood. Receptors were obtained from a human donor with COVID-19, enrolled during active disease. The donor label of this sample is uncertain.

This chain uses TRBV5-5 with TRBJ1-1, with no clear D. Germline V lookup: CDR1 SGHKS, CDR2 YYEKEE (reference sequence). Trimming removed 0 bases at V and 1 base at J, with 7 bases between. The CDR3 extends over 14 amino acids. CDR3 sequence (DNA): TGTGCCAGCAGCTTGGGTGGAGCGAACACTGAAGCTTTCTTT. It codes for CASSLGGANTEAFF.

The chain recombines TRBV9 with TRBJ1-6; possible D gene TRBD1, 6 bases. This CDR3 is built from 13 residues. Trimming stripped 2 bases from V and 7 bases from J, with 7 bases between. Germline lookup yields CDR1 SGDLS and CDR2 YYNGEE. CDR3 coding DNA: TGTGCCAGCAGCGTGCAGGGGAATTCACCCCTCCACTTT. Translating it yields CASSVQGNSPLHF.

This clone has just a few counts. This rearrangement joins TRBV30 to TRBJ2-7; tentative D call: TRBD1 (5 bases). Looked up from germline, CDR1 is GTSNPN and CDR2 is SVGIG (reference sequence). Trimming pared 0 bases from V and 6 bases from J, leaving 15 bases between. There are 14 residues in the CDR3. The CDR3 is CAWSVDTTSVEQYF. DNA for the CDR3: TGTGCCTGGAGTGTGGACACAACCTCAGTCGAGCAGTACTTC.

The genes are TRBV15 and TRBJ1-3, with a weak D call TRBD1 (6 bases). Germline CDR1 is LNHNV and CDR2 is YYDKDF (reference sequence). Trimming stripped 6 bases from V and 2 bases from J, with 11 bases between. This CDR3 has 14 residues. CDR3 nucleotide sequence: TGTGCCACCAGGACGGACAGAGCTGGAAACACCATATATTTT. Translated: CATRTDRAGNTIYF.

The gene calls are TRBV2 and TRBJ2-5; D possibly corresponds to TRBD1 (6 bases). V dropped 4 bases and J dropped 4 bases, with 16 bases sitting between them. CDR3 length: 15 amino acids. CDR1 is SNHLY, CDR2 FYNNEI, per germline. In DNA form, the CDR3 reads TGTGCCAGCAGTGGCATGACAGGCCTTAGAGAGACCCAGTACTTC. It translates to CASSGMTGLRETQYF.

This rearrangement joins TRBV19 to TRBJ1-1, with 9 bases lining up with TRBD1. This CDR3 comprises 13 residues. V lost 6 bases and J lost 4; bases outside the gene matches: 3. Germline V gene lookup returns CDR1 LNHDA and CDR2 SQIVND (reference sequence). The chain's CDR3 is CASSQTGGTEAFF. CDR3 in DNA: TGTGCCAGTAGCCAGACAGGGGGCACTGAAGCTTTCTTT. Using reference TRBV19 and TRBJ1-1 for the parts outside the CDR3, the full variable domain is DGGITQSPKYLFRKEGQNVTLSCEQNLNHDAMYWYRQDPGQGLRLIYYSQIVNDFQKGDIAEGYSVSREKKESFPLTVTSAQKNPTAFYLCASSQTGGTEAFFGQGTRLTVV.

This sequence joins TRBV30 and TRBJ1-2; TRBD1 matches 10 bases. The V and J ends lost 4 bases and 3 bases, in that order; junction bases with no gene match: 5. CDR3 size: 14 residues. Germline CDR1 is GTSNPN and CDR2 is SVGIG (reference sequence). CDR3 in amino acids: CAWTRDRGDYGYTF. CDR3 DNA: TGTGCCTGGACTCGGGACAGGGGCGACTATGGCTACACCTTC.

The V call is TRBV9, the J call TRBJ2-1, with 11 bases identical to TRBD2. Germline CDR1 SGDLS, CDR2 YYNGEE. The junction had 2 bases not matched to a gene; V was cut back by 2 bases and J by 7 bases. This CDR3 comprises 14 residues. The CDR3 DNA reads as TGTGCCAGCAGCGTTGCTAGCGGGAGGAATGAGCAGTTCTTC. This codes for CASSVASGRNEQFF. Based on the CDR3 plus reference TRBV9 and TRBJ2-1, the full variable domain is DSGVTQTPKHLITATGQRVTLRCSPRSGDLSVYWYQQSLDQGLQFLIQYYNGEERAKGNILERFSAQQFPDLHSELNLSSLELGDSALYFCASSVASGRNEQFFGPGTRLTVL.

The CDR3 is CATSDSPLSGGGGQETQYF. The CDR3 nucleotides read TGTGCCACCAGTGATTCCCCCCTTAGCGGGGGAGGTGGTCAAGAGACCCAGTACTTC. This chain joins TRBV24-1 and TRBJ2-5; 9 nucleotides line up with TRBD2. This CDR3 is 19 amino acids long. The germline V gene encodes CDR1 KGHDR and CDR2 SFDVKD. V was clipped by 2 bases and J by 2 bases; unmatched bases: 14.

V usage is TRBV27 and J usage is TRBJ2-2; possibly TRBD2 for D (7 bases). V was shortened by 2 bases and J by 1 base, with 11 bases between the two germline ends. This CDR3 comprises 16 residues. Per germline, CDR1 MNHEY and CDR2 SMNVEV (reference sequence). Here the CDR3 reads CASSLQGRGNTGELFF. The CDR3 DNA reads TGTGCCAGCAGTTTACAGGGGAGGGGGAACACCGGGGAGCTGTTTTTT.

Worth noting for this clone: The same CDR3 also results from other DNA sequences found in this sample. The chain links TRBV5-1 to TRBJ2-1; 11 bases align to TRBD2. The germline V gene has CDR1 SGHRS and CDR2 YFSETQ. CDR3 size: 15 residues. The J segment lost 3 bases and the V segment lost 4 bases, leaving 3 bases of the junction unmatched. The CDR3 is CASSLTSGDYNEQFF. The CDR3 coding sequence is TGCGCCAGCAGCCTGACTAGCGGGGACTACAATGAGCAGTTCTTC.

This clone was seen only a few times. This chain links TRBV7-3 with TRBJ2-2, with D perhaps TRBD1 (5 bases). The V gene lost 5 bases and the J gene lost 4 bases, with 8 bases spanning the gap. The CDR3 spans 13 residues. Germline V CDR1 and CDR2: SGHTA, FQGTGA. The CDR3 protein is CASSRQSTGELFF. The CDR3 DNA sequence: TGTGCCAGCAGCAGACAGTCCACCGGGGAGCTGTTTTTT. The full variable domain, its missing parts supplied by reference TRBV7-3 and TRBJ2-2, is GAGVSQTPSNKVTEKGKYVELRCDPISGHTALYWYRQSLGQGPEFLIYFQGTGAADDSGLPNDRFFAVRPEGSVSTLKIQRTERGDSAVYLCASSRQSTGELFFGEGSRLTVL.

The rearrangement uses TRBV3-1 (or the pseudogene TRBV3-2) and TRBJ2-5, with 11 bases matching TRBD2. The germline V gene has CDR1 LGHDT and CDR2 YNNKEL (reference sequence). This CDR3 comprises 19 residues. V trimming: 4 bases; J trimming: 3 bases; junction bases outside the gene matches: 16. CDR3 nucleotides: TGTGCCAGCAGCCCCTACCTGACTAGCGGGGACCCTGTGAAAGAGACCCAGTACTTC. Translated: CASSPYLTSGDPVKETQYF.

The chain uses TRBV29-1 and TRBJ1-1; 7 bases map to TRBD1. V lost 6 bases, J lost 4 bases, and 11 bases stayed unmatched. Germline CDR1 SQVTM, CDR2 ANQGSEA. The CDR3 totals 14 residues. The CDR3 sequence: CSVDLGGLGTEAFF. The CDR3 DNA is TGCAGCGTCGATCTAGGGGGCTTGGGCACTGAAGCTTTCTTT.

The CDR3 here is CASSPRVLLHNEQFF. CDR3 sequence (DNA): TGCGCCAGCAGCCCCCGCGTTCTGCTTCACAATGAGCAGTTCTTC. The J gene is TRBJ2-1, the V gene TRBV4-3, with D hard to call. Germline CDR1 LGHNA, CDR2 YSLEER. V was pared by 4 bases and J by 5 bases, with 15 bases between. This CDR3 comprises 15 residues.

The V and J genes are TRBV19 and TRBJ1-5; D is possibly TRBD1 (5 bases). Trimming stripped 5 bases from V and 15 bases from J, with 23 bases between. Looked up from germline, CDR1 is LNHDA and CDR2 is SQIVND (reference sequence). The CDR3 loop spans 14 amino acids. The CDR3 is CASSPAYGGERWHF. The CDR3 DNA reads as TGTGCCAGTAGTCCAGCCTACGGGGGAGAGCGGTGGCATTTT. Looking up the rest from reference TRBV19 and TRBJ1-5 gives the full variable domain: DGGITQSPKYLFRKEGQNVTLSCEQNLNHDAMYWYRQDPGQGLRLIYYSQIVNDFQKGDIAEGYSVSREKKESFPLTVTSAQKNPTAFYLCASSPAYGGERWHFGDGTRLSIL.

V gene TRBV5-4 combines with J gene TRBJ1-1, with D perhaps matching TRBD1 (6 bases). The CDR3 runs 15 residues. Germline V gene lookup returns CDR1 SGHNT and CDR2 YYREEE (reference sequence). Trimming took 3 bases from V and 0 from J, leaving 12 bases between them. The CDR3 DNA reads TGTGCCAGCAGCTCGAGGGGACAACTGAACACTGAAGCTTTCTTT. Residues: CASSSRGQLNTEAFF.

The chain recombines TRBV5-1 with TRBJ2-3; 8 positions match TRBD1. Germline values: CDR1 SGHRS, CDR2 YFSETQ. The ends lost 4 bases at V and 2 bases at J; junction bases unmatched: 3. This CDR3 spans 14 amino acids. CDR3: CASSQDRVTDTQYF. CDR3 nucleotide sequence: TGCGCCAGCAGCCAGGACAGGGTCACAGATACGCAGTATTTT.

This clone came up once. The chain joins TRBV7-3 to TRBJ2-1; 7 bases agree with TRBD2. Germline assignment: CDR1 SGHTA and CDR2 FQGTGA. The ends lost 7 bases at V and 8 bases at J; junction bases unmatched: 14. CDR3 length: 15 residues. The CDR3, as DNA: TGTGCCAGCACCCCGTCTGGCGGGAGTGGCCATGAGCAGTTCTTC. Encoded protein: CASTPSGGSGHEQFF.

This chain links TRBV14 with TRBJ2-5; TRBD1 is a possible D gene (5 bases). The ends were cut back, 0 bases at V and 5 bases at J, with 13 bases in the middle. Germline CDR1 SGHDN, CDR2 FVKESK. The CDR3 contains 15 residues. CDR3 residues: CASSQDLRGRETQYF. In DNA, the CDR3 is TGTGCCAGCAGCCAAGATCTAAGGGGAAGGGAGACCCAGTACTTC.

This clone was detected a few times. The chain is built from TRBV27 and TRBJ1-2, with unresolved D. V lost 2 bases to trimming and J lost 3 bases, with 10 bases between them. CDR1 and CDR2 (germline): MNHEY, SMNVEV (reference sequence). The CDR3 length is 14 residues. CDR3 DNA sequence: TGTGCCAGCAGTTTAAGGCGCCAGGACTATGGCTACACCTTC. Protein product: CASSLRRQDYGYTF.

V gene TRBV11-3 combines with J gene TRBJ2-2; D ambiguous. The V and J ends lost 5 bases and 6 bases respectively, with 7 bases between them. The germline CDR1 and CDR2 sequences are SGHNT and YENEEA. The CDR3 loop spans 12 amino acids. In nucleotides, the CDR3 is TGTGCCAGCAGCCCCGCGCCCGGGGAGCTGTTTTTT. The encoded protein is CASSPAPGELFF.

Here the CDR3 DNA reads TGCAGTGCTCGTGGGTTCGGTGAAAAACTGTTTTTT. Protein product: CSARGFGEKLFF. This chain uses TRBV20-1 with TRBJ1-4; D not certain. The CDR3 has 12 amino acids. Germline loops: CDR1 DFQATT, CDR2 SNEGSKA (reference sequence). V was trimmed by 5 bases and J by 7 bases, leaving 11 bases between them.

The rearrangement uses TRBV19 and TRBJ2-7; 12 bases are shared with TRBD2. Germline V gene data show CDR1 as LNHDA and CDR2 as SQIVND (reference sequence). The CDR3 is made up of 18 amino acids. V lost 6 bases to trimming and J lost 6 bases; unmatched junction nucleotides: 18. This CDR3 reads CASSPTSGSSYIPTEQYF. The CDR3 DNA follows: TGTGCCAGTAGCCCGACTAGCGGGAGCAGCTATATACCCACCGAGCAGTACTTC.

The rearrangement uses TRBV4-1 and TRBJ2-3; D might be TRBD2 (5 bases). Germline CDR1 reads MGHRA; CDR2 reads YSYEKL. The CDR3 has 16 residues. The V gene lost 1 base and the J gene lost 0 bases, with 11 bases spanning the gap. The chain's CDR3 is CASSQVSAASTDTQYF. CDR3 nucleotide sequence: TGCGCCAGCAGCCAAGTTTCAGCGGCCAGCACAGATACGCAGTATTTT.

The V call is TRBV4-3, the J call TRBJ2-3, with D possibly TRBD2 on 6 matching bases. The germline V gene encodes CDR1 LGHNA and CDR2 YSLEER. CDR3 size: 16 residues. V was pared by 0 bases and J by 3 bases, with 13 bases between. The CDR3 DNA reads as TGCGCCAGCAGCCAAGATCTGCCGGGAGAGACAGATACGCAGTATTTT. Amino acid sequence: CASSQDLPGETDTQYF.

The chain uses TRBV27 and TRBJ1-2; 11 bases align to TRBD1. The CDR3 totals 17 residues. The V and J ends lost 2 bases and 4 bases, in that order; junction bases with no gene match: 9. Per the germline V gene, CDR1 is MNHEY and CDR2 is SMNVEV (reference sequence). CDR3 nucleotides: TGTGCCAGCAGTTTAGTTATGGGACAGGGGGATACCTATGGCTACACCTTC. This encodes CASSLVMGQGDTYGYTF.